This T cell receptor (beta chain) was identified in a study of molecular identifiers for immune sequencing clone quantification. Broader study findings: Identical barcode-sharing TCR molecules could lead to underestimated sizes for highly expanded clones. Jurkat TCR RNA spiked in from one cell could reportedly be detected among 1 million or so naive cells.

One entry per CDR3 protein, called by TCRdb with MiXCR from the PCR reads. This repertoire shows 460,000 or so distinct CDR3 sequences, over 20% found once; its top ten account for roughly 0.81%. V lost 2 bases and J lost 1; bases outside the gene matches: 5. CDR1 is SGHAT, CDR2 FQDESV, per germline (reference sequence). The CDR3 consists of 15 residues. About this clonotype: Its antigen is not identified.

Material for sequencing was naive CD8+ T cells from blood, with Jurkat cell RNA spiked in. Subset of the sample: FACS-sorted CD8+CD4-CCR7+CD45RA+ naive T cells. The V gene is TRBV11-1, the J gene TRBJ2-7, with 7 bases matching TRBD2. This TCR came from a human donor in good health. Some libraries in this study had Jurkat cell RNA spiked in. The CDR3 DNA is TGTGCCAGCAGCTTAATGACAGCGGGGTCCTACGAGCAGTACTTC. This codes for CASSLMTAGSYEQYF.